These 25 T cell receptor beta chains originate from one sample sequenced in a study of T cells after yellow fever vaccination. TCRdb re-called the 5' RACE reads through MiXCR, storing one row per CDR3 protein. Of about 130,000 distinct CDR3 sequences listed, around 9.8% were seen once; the top ten hold roughly 40%. The starting material was CD8+ T cells sorted from PBMCs, obtained on the day of the yellow fever booster vaccination. These receptors came from a man between 18 and 29 years old who received the YFV17D yellow fever vaccine.

The J gene is TRBJ1-5, the V gene TRBV6-2 or TRBV6-3; possibly TRBD1 for D (6 bases). The germline V and J ends were trimmed by 0 bases and 4 bases, with 25 bases remaining between them. Germline values: CDR1 MNHEY, CDR2 SVGEGT. The CDR3 spans 20 residues. CDR3 loop: CASSYSGDRSDRPENQPQHF. CDR3 bases: TGTGCCAGCAGTTACTCGGGGGATCGATCCGACAGGCCAGAGAATCAGCCCCAGCATTTT.

This clonotype has ten or more counts. The chain has TRBV5-1 and TRBJ2-7; TRBD1 aligns across 10 bases. Per the germline V gene, CDR1 is SGHRS and CDR2 is YFSETQ. Trimming removed 1 base from V and 5 bases from J; junction bases left unmatched: 6. This CDR3 spans 15 amino acids. CDR3 sequence (DNA): TGCGCCAGCAGCTTGTTAGGGACAGGGGTACACGAGCAGTACTTC. Translation gives CASSLLGTGVHEQYF.

This clonotype showed up just a few times. CDR3: CASSYPIVLNYGYTF. CDR3 bases: TGTGCCAGCAGTTACCCGATCGTACTCAACTATGGCTACACCTTC. V is TRBV6-2 or TRBV6-3 and J is TRBJ1-2, with D unclear. The CDR3 is made up of 15 amino acids. Germline V gene lookup returns CDR1 MNHEY and CDR2 SVGEGT. V lost 2 bases and J lost 2, with 12 bases in between.

V is TRBV7-9 and J is TRBJ2-7; no firm D call. This CDR3 is 12 amino acids long. V was pared by 2 bases and J by 6 bases, with 8 bases between. Germline CDR1 reads SEHNR; CDR2 reads FQNEAQ (reference sequence). CDR3 sequence: CASSLSLTEQYF. For the CDR3, the DNA is TGTGCCAGCAGCTTAAGTCTAACCGAGCAGTACTTC.

This clonotype appeared many times. The J gene is TRBJ2-1, the V gene TRBV6-4; 8 nucleotides align to TRBD2. CDR3 size: 15 residues. Trimming at V came to 0 bases and at J to 2 bases, leaving 0 bases not matched to a gene. Germline V gives CDR1 MRHNA, CDR2 SNTAGT. The CDR3 loop is CASSDSSGAYNEQFF. Written as DNA, the CDR3 is TGTGCCAGCAGTGACTCTAGCGGGGCCTACAATGAGCAGTTCTTC.

CDR3 DNA: TGTGCCAGTCGAAACGGGGAGCTGTTTTTT. Translation: CASRNGELFF. This chain joins TRBV19 and TRBJ2-2, with D unresolved. This CDR3 region has 10 residues. Germline V gene sequence: CDR1 LNHDA, CDR2 SQIVND (reference sequence). The V end was cut by 8 bases, the J end by 7 bases, with 5 bases between.

Notes on this clonotype: Being one base from a much bigger clone, this may be a read error. Because the CDR3 is missing its conserved closing phenylalanine or tryptophan, this is likely a read error. The CDR3 DNA is TGCAGCGTTGCCGGGTACAATGAGCAGTTCTTA. This codes for CSVAGYNEQFL. The chain uses TRBV29-1 and TRBJ2-1; D remains ambiguous. The germline gives CDR1 SQVTM, CDR2 ANQGSEA. V lost 4 bases and J lost 4, with 5 bases in between. The CDR3 is 11 amino acids.

The chain employs TRBV12-3 or TRBV12-4 and TRBJ2-7, with D perhaps matching TRBD1 (6 bases). The CDR3 is 11 residues long. V lost 4 bases and J lost 7, with 8 bases in between. CDR3 in DNA: TGTGCCAGCAGTTCCGGACAGGAGCAGTACGTC. This translates into CASSSGQEQYV.

This clonotype was counted only a few times. The V call is TRBV23-1, the J call TRBJ2-3; D unresolved. TRBV23-1 is reported as an ORF; its role is uncertain. CDR3 length equals 15 residues. V lost 2 bases to trimming and J lost 2 bases, with 11 bases between them. The CDR3 sequence is CASSQSRENTDTQYF. The CDR3 DNA reads as TGCGCCAGCAGTCAAAGTCGAGAAAACACAGATACGCAGTATTTT.

The chain combines TRBV6-5 with TRBJ2-5; no clear D. The CDR3 loop spans 12 amino acids. From germline, CDR1 is MNHEY and CDR2 SVGAGI. V was trimmed by 3 bases and J by 5 bases, leaving 7 bases between them. CDR3 sequence (DNA): TGTGCCAGCAGTTATAACGGGGAGACCCAGTACTTC. It yields the protein CASSYNGETQYF.

There are a few counts of this clonotype. The chain combines TRBV7-9 with TRBJ2-1; no firm D call. The V and J ends lost 6 bases and 3 bases respectively, with 12 bases between them. Germline values: CDR1 SEHNR, CDR2 FQNEAQ (reference sequence). There are 14 residues in the CDR3. Here the CDR3 reads CASRADGDYNEQFF. The CDR3 DNA reads TGTGCCAGCAGAGCCGATGGAGACTACAATGAGCAGTTCTTC.

The genes are TRBV5-4 and TRBJ2-7; TRBD2 matches 7 bases. This CDR3 is built from 14 residues. Germline CDR1 reads SGHNT; CDR2 reads YYREEE (reference sequence). The ends lost 4 bases at V and 0 bases at J; junction bases unmatched: 4. The chain's CDR3 is CASSRGESSYEQYF. CDR3 in DNA: TGTGCCAGCAGCCGGGGGGAAAGCTCCTACGAGCAGTACTTC.

This clonotype turned up a few times. For the CDR3, the DNA is TGTGCCAGCAGTGAACGACGGGGCCTAGCCAAAAACATTCAGTACTTC. This encodes CASSERRGLAKNIQYF. The gene calls are TRBV2 and TRBJ2-4, with D perhaps given as TRBD1 or TRBD2 (5 bases each). V lost 2 bases to trimming and J lost 0 bases, with 11 bases between them. This CDR3 has 16 residues. Per the germline V gene, CDR1 is SNHLY and CDR2 is FYNNEI. The entire variable domain, with the rest obtained from reference TRBV2 and TRBJ2-4, is as follows: EPEVTQTPSHQVTQMGQEVILRCVPISNHLYFYWYRQILGQKVEFLVSFYNNEISEKSEIFDDQFSVERPDGSNFTLKIRSTKLEDSAMYFCASSERRGLAKNIQYFGAGTRLSVL.

The chain has TRBV11-1 and TRBJ2-1; D is unclear. Germline lookup yields CDR1 SGHAT and CDR2 FQDESV (reference sequence). CDR3 size: 16 residues. With 4 bases removed from V and 0 bases from J, the gap between germline ends came to 13 bases. The DNA of the CDR3 is TGTGCCAGCAGCTCCTTGGGCTCAAGCTCCTACAATGAGCAGTTCTTC. It yields the protein CASSSLGSSSYNEQFF. Looking up the rest from reference TRBV11-1 and TRBJ2-1 gives the full variable domain: EAEVAQSPRYKITEKSQAVAFWCDPISGHATLYWYRQILGQGPELLVQFQDESVVDDSQLPKDRFSAERLKGVDSTLKIQPAELGDSAMYLCASSSLGSSSYNEQFFGPGTRLTVL.

The chain recombines TRBV7-9 with TRBJ2-3; either TRBD1 or TRBD2 may fit D (6 bases each). Trimming took off 4 bases at V and 6 bases at J, with 20 bases between the two ends. The CDR3 covers 16 residues. Germline CDR1 is SEHNR and CDR2 is FQNEAQ (reference sequence). CDR3 in amino acids: CASSYRRGGHWDTQYF. CDR3 DNA: TGTGCCAGCAGCTATCGCAGGGGAGGCCATTGGGATACGCAGTATTTT.

This clonotype has just a few counts. J is TRBJ2-7 and V is TRBV4-1; D perhaps matches TRBD1 (6 bases). The length of the CDR3 is 14 residues. Germline lookup yields CDR1 MGHRA and CDR2 YSYEKL. V dropped 0 bases and J dropped 3 bases, with 9 bases sitting between them. The CDR3 loop reads CASSQEGRGYEQYF. CDR3 nucleotide sequence: TGCGCCAGCAGCCAAGAGGGCAGGGGCTACGAGCAGTACTTC.

This clonotype was recorded a few times. The chain has TRBV5-1 and TRBJ1-1; D is ambiguous. The CDR3 loop spans 12 amino acids. Germline V CDR1 and CDR2: SGHRS, YFSETQ. V lost 0 bases and J 5 bases, leaving 5 bases between the germline ends. CDR3 DNA: TGCGCCAGCAGCTTGGGCAAAACTGAAGCTTTCTTT. This translates into CASSLGKTEAFF.

This clonotype was seen at least ten times. The chain links TRBV6-6 to TRBJ2-6; D tentatively fits TRBD1 or TRBD2 (5 bases each). The CDR3 is made up of 16 amino acids. The germline V gene encodes CDR1 MNHNY and CDR2 SVGAGI (reference sequence). Trimming shortened V by 0 bases and J by 0 bases, and 6 bases separated the two germline ends. CDR3 DNA: TGTGCCAGCAGTTACTCGGGGGACTCTGGGGCCAACGTCCTGACTTTC. Translation gives CASSYSGDSGANVLTF.

The chain uses TRBV7-9 and TRBJ2-5; 8 positions agree with TRBD1. This CDR3 region has 17 residues. Germline V gene lookup returns CDR1 SEHNR and CDR2 FQNEAQ (reference sequence). The V gene end was trimmed by 3 bases and the J gene end by 1 base; junction bases not matched to a gene: 10. The CDR3 region is CASSFLDRGVLQETQYF. In nucleotides, the CDR3 is TGTGCCAGCAGCTTCCTCGACAGGGGCGTTCTCCAAGAGACCCAGTACTTC.

The chain employs TRBV29-1 and TRBJ2-2; possibly TRBD2 for D (5 bases). Trimming pared 7 bases from V and 5 bases from J, leaving 14 bases between. CDR1 and CDR2 (germline): SQVTM, ANQGSEA. CDR3 length equals 13 residues. The CDR3, as DNA: TGCAGCGGGTGGGAGACTGGGACCGGGGAGCTGTTTTTT. Translated, it gives CSGWETGTGELFF.

V and J are TRBV7-9 and TRBJ2-2; D is unclear. V lost 0 bases and J 6 bases, leaving 2 bases between the germline ends. Germline CDR1 SEHNR, CDR2 FQNEAQ (reference sequence). The CDR3 is 12 residues long. CDR3 nucleotide sequence: TGTGCCAGCAGCTTAGCGGCCGGGGAGCTGTTTTTT. Translated: CASSLAAGELFF.

This clonotype was counted a few times. The chain recombines TRBV4-1 with TRBJ1-4, with D uncertain. CDR1 MGHRA and CDR2 YSYEKL come from the germline V gene. V was pared by 1 base and J by 14 bases, with 8 bases between. The CDR3 is 11 residues long. The DNA of the CDR3 is TGCGCCAGCAGCCAAGCCTTACAGCTGTTTTTT. Translation: CASSQALQLFF.

Only a few counts were recorded for this clonotype. The chain recombines TRBV7-9 with TRBJ2-5, with TRBD1 matching over 7 bases. With 5 bases clipped from V and 1 base from J, the junction kept 16 bases outside the gene matches. CDR3 length: 18 residues. CDR1 SEHNR and CDR2 FQNEAQ come from the germline V gene (reference sequence). The CDR3 loop reads CASSIWPVTGQFQETQYF. As DNA, the CDR3 is TGTGCCAGCAGCATTTGGCCCGTGACAGGGCAGTTCCAAGAGACCCAGTACTTC.

The CDR3 DNA reads TGCGCCAGCGGGATAGCGGGGGAGTCCTACGAGCAGTACGTC. Encoded protein: CASGIAGESYEQYV. The chain is built from TRBV10-2 and TRBJ2-7, with 9 bases identical to TRBD2. The V gene's germline CDR1 is WSHSY and CDR2 SAAADI. The junction had 6 bases not matched to a gene; V was cut back by 8 bases and J by 1 base. This CDR3 contains 14 residues.

The chain employs TRBV20-1 and TRBJ2-7; possibly TRBD2 for D (5 bases). From germline, CDR1 is DFQATT and CDR2 SNEGSKA (reference sequence). This CDR3 contains 11 residues. V lost 6 bases and J 5 bases, leaving 11 bases between the germline ends. CDR3 nucleotide sequence: TGCAGTGCGCTAGCCGTGAACGAGCAGTACGTC. Translating gives CSALAVNEQYV.